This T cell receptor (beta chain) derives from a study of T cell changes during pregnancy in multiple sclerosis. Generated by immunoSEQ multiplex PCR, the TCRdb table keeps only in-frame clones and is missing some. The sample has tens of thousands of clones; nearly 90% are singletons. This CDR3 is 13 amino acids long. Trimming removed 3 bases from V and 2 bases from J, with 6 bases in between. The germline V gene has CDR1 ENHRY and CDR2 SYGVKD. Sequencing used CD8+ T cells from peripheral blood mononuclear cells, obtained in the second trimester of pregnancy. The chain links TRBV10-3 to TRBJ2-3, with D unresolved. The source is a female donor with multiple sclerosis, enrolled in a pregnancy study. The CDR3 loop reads CAISDRTTDTQYF. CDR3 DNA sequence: TGTGCCATCAGTGACAGAACCACAGATACGCAGTATTTT.